This entry lists 28 T cell receptor beta chains sequenced from one sample in a study of lymphopenia after photon versus proton radiotherapy. TCRdb keeps only in-frame clones here, not all; method: immunoSEQ multiplex PCR. The sample has 75,000 or so clones, around 88% seen once. Sequences were derived from peripheral blood, sampled from a patient treated with proton-based radiotherapy. The source is a man between 60 and 75 years old with pancreatic cancer.

The chain couples TRBV6-5 to TRBJ2-1; 10 bases are a match to TRBD2. The junction had 7 bases not matched to a gene; V was cut back by 4 bases and J by 7 bases. The CDR3 extends over 15 amino acids. The germline gives CDR1 MNHEY, CDR2 SVGAGI. CDR3: CASSFRRAGGNEQFF. Written as DNA, the CDR3 is TGTGCCAGCAGTTTTCGTAGAGCGGGAGGGAATGAGCAGTTCTTC.

The chain uses TRBV6-5 and TRBJ2-7, with TRBD1 identical over 7 bases. Germline V gene data show CDR1 as MNHEY and CDR2 as SVGAGI. The ends lost 2 bases at V and 7 bases at J; junction bases unmatched: 11. The CDR3 has 15 residues. Here the CDR3 DNA reads TGTGCCAGCAGTTACCGTATAGACAGGGTAGGAGAGCAGTACTTC. This translates into CASSYRIDRVGEQYF.

CDR3 coding DNA: TGTGCCAGCAGCATCCAAGGGGGGGGAGACACTGAAGCTTTCTTT. Translated, it gives CASSIQGGGDTEAFF. The chain has TRBV11-2 and TRBJ1-1; TRBD1 might be the D (6 bases). Trimming removed 5 bases from V and 3 bases from J, with 16 bases in between. The CDR3 length is 15 residues. Germline assignment: CDR1 SGHAT and CDR2 FQNNGV.

This clone appeared once. J is TRBJ1-4 and V is TRBV7-6; D perhaps matches TRBD1 (6 bases). Trimming took off 3 bases at V and 0 bases at J, with 11 bases between the two ends. Germline CDR1 and CDR2: SGHVS and FNYEAQ. The CDR3 loop spans 16 amino acids. CDR3 sequence: CASSLTGPATNEKLFF. CDR3 bases: TGTGCCAGCAGCTTGACAGGACCTGCAACTAATGAAAAACTGTTTTTT.

Remarks on this clone: Other DNA sequences of this sample code for an identical CDR3. The rearrangement uses TRBV11-2 and TRBJ1-1; TRBD1 is a possible D gene (6 bases). V was trimmed by 3 bases and J by 2 bases, leaving 7 bases between them. From germline, CDR1 is SGHAT and CDR2 FQNNGV. This CDR3 has 13 residues. As DNA, the CDR3 is TGTGCCAGCAGCTTGGGGGCTAACACTGAAGCTTTCTTT. Amino acids: CASSLGANTEAFF.

The chain combines TRBV10-3 with TRBJ1-3; unclear D gene. Germline CDR1 is ENHRY and CDR2 is SYGVKD. The V gene lost 2 bases and the J gene lost 4 bases, with 9 bases spanning the gap. CDR3 length: 14 residues. CDR3 DNA sequence: TGTGCCATCAGTGAGCCCGCGTACGGAAACACCATATATTTT. Its protein is CAISEPAYGNTIYF.

V and J are TRBV28 and TRBJ2-3; D tentatively fits TRBD1 or TRBD2 (5 bases each). The V and J ends lost 5 bases and 2 bases respectively, with 14 bases between them. The germline V gene has CDR1 MDHEN and CDR2 SYDVKM. This CDR3 spans 15 amino acids. Here the CDR3 reads CASSKPGPNTDTQYF. CDR3 nucleotides: TGTGCCAGCAGTAAACCGGGACCAAACACAGATACGCAGTATTTT.

This sequence joins TRBV27 and TRBJ2-1; TRBD1 or TRBD2 may be the D gene (5 bases each). V was pared by 5 bases and J by 2 bases, with 16 bases between. This CDR3 is built from 16 residues. Looked up from germline, CDR1 is MNHEY and CDR2 is SMNVEV (reference sequence). CDR3 residues: CASSPGWGSTYNEQFF. The CDR3 nucleotides are TGTGCCAGCAGTCCTGGTTGGGGGAGCACCTACAATGAGCAGTTCTTC.

This chain uses TRBV7-6 with TRBJ2-7; 8 nucleotides agree with TRBD2. CDR1 is SGHVS and CDR2 is FNYEAQ in the germline V gene. The CDR3 spans 15 residues. Unmatched junction bases numbered 2, after V lost 0 bases and J lost 1 base. CDR3 loop: CASSLASGVSYEQYF. As DNA, the CDR3 is TGTGCCAGCAGCTTAGCTAGCGGGGTATCCTACGAGCAGTACTTC.

The DNA of the CDR3 is TGTGCCAGCAGCTTACAGGGCTACAATGAGCAGTTCTTC. This gives the protein CASSLQGYNEQFF. The chain joins TRBV7-3 to TRBJ2-1; D is perhaps TRBD1 (5 bases). This CDR3 spans 13 amino acids. The germline V gene encodes CDR1 SGHTA and CDR2 FQGTGA. Deletions cut 2 bases from V and 3 bases from J, with 5 bases between.

The chain is built from TRBV7-3 and TRBJ2-1; the match to TRBD2 covers 10 bases. J gave up 7 bases and V 5 bases, and 11 bases lay outside the gene matches. CDR1 is SGHTA, CDR2 FQGTGA, per germline. The CDR3 spans 16 residues. The CDR3 spells CASSASPSGSWNEQFF. In nucleotides, the CDR3 is TGTGCCAGCAGCGCCTCCCCTAGCGGGAGCTGGAATGAGCAGTTCTTC.

The CDR3 DNA sequence: TGTGCCAGCAGCCACACACTAGTTAGTGAGCAGTTCTTC. This codes for CASSHTLVSEQFF. The chain combines TRBV7-9 with TRBJ2-1; possible D gene TRBD2, 5 bases. The CDR3 runs to 13 residues. Germline CDR1 is SEHNR and CDR2 is FQNEAQ (reference sequence). With 5 bases removed from V and 9 bases from J, the gap between germline ends came to 14 bases.

The J gene is TRBJ2-7, the V gene TRBV11-2; 7 bases are a match to TRBD1. V trimming: 3 bases; J trimming: 4 bases; junction bases outside the gene matches: 6. The CDR3 extends over 14 amino acids. Germline V gives CDR1 SGHAT, CDR2 FQNNGV. CDR3 sequence: CASSFGTVGYEQYF. CDR3 nucleotide sequence: TGTGCCAGCAGCTTCGGGACAGTCGGGTACGAGCAGTACTTC. Using reference TRBV11-2 and TRBJ2-7 for the parts outside the CDR3, the full variable domain is EAGVAQSPRYKIIEKRQSVAFWCNPISGHATLYWYQQILGQGPKLLIQFQNNGVVDDSQLPKDRFSAERLKGVDSTLKIQPAKLEDSAVYLCASSFGTVGYEQYFGPGTRLTVT.

The CDR3 region has the DNA TGTGCCAGCAGTTCACCGTCAGGGCTGGGCTACACCTTC. As protein: CASSSPSGLGYTF. V and J are TRBV28 and TRBJ1-2; TRBD1 is a possible D gene (5 bases). Per germline, CDR1 MDHEN and CDR2 SYDVKM. V was cut by 4 bases and J by 8 bases, with 14 bases left in between. The length of the CDR3 is 13 residues.

This sequence joins TRBV5-1 and TRBJ2-2; D not certain. This CDR3 has 15 amino acids. Trimming shortened V by 1 base and J by 4 bases, and 11 bases separated the two germline ends. Per germline, CDR1 SGHRS and CDR2 YFSETQ. CDR3 amino acids: CASSLSHPSTGELFF. CDR3 coding DNA: TGCGCCAGCAGCTTGTCACATCCGAGCACCGGGGAGCTGTTTTTT.

The chain combines TRBV7-8 with TRBJ1-2; D not resolved. The length of the CDR3 is 11 residues. V was trimmed by 6 bases and J by 8 bases, leaving 10 bases between them. The germline CDR1 and CDR2 sequences are SGHVS and FQNEAQ. CDR3 loop: CASRERGGYTF. DNA of the CDR3: TGTGCCAGCAGAGAACGAGGAGGCTACACCTTC.

V gene TRBV27 combines with J gene TRBJ2-3, with D possibly matching TRBD2 (5 bases). The CDR3 has 13 amino acids. V lost 8 bases, J lost 2 bases, and 11 bases lay in between. Germline V gene sequence: CDR1 MNHEY, CDR2 SMNVEV (reference sequence). The CDR3 loop is CASRSEVTDTQYF. DNA of the CDR3: TGTGCCAGCCGTAGCGAAGTCACAGATACGCAGTATTTT.

This sequence joins TRBV28 and TRBJ2-5; possible D gene TRBD2, 5 bases. Germline assignment: CDR1 MDHEN and CDR2 SYDVKM. This CDR3 region has 11 residues. V lost 3 bases, J lost 11 bases, and 10 bases lay in between. CDR3 amino acids: CASSFGVEQYF. The CDR3 DNA reads as TGTGCCAGCAGTTTCGGGGTGGAGCAGTACTTC. Complete variable domain (other parts from reference TRBV28 and TRBJ2-5): DVKVTQSSRYLVKRTGEKVFLECVQDMDHENMFWYRQDPGLGLRLIYFSYDVKMKEKGDIPEGYSVSREKKERFSLILESASTNQTSMYLCASSFGVEQYFGPGTRLLVL.

This chain connects TRBV2 to TRBJ2-1, with 7 bases fitting TRBD2. The V gene's germline CDR1 is SNHLY and CDR2 FYNNEI. This CDR3 has 18 amino acids. Trimming at V came to 2 bases and at J to 0 bases, leaving 10 bases not matched to a gene. In nucleotides, the CDR3 is TGTGCCAGCAGTGAATTCCTAGCGGCCACGAGCTCCTACAATGAGCAGTTCTTC. Its translation: CASSEFLAATSSYNEQFF.

Concerning this clone itself: Sequence at one end of the junction differs from germline and may be a read error. The genes are TRBV28 and TRBJ2-7, with 10 bases matching TRBD2. Germline V gene sequence: CDR1 MDHEN, CDR2 SYDVKM. This CDR3 comprises 12 residues. The CDR3 sequence: CASSAAGLAVRF. CDR3 in DNA: TGTGCCAGCAGCGCCGCCGGACTAGCGGTTCGATTC.

The chain carries TRBV7-9 and TRBJ2-7; possible D gene TRBD1, 6 bases. Germline V gene lookup returns CDR1 SEHNR and CDR2 FQNEAQ (reference sequence). Trimming shortened V by 4 bases and J by 3 bases, and 10 bases separated the two germline ends. There are 13 residues in the CDR3. As DNA, the CDR3 is TGTGCCAGCAGCTCGGACAGCAGCTACGAGCAGTACTTC. It specifies CASSSDSSYEQYF.

This sequence joins TRBV2 and TRBJ2-5, with D unresolved. The germline gives CDR1 SNHLY, CDR2 FYNNEI. This CDR3 has 11 residues. Trimming stripped 3 bases from V and 9 bases from J, with 8 bases between. The CDR3 loop is CASSDGRAQYF. CDR3 in DNA: TGTGCCAGCAGTGACGGGCGCGCCCAGTACTTC.

The chain carries TRBV5-1 and TRBJ2-7; either TRBD1 or TRBD2 may supply D (5 bases each). CDR1 SGHRS and CDR2 YFSETQ come from the germline V gene. The CDR3 consists of 14 residues. The V end was cut by 0 bases, the J end by 0 bases, with 7 bases between. The chain's CDR3 is CASSLAGTSYEQYF. For the CDR3, the DNA is TGCGCCAGCAGCTTGGCCGGGACCTCCTACGAGCAGTACTTC.

This chain uses TRBV6-6 with TRBJ2-2, with a possible D match to TRBD1 (5 bases). Germline V CDR1 and CDR2: MNHNY, SVGAGI (reference sequence). V gave up 2 bases and J gave up 0 bases, with 10 bases separating them. The CDR3 contains 16 residues. The CDR3 loop is CASSYQGMANTGELFF. The CDR3 nucleotides read TGTGCCAGCAGTTACCAGGGAATGGCGAACACCGGGGAGCTGTTTTTT.

The V and J genes are TRBV6-6 and TRBJ1-6; D is unresolved. From germline, CDR1 is MNHNY and CDR2 SVGAGI (reference sequence). The germline V and J ends were trimmed by 5 bases and 14 bases, with 10 bases remaining between them. The CDR3 extends over 11 amino acids. CDR3 sequence (DNA): TGTGCCAGCAGTCCGTTTAGCACCCTCCACTTT. It yields the protein CASSPFSTLHF.

V is TRBV20-1 and J is TRBJ2-7, with D tentatively TRBD1 (6 bases). Germline CDR1 and CDR2: DFQATT and SNEGSKA (reference sequence). The CDR3 runs 11 residues. Between the trimmed V and J ends, which lost 4 bases and 6 bases, there was a span of 10 bases. The CDR3 spells CSANGGPEQYF. The DNA of the CDR3 is TGCAGTGCTAATGGGGGCCCCGAGCAGTACTTC.

This clone was seen only a few times. V is TRBV4-3 and J is TRBJ1-2; D is unclear. Trimming took off 0 bases at V and 7 bases at J, with 12 bases between the two ends. Looked up from germline, CDR1 is LGHNA and CDR2 is YSLEER. The CDR3 has 14 residues. CDR3 region: CASSQDRLSAGYTF. The CDR3 nucleotides read TGCGCCAGCAGCCAAGATCGACTAAGCGCTGGCTACACCTTC.

This clone was recorded only once. The chain combines TRBV7-3 with TRBJ2-5; D assignment may be TRBD1 or TRBD2 (5 bases each). Germline CDR1 and CDR2: SGHTA and FQGTGA. The V end lost 6 bases, the J end lost 5 bases, and 13 bases lay between the germline ends. This CDR3 is 13 amino acids long. CDR3 coding DNA: TGTGCCAGCAGTCCCGGGACCATGGAGACCCAGTACTTC. It is translated as CASSPGTMETQYF.